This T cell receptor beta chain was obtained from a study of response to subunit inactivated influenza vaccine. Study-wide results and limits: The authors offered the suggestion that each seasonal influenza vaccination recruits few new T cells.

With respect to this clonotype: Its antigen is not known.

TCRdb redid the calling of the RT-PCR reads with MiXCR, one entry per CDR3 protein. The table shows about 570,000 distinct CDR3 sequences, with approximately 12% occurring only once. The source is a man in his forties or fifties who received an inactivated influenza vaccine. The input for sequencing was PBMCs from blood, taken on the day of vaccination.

The CDR3 is CASSLSPGEVHYF. CDR3 sequence (DNA): TGTGCCAGCAGTTTATCCCCAGGGGAAGTGCACTACTTC. J is TRBJ2-7 and V is TRBV28; D perhaps matches TRBD1 (6 bases). CDR3 length: 13 residues. Looked up from germline, CDR1 is MDHEN and CDR2 is SYDVKM. V shed 1 base and J shed 13 bases, with 17 bases lying between them.